What follows is one TCR beta chain and its context. Antigen specificity is unknown. This sample stems from a study of CD8+ T cells in alopecia areata. Study-level background: Those treated were given oral tofacitinib at 5 to 10 mg twice daily. Tofacitinib continued for 6 to 18 months and was then withheld for 6 months. Study conclusions and caveats: The study found tofacitinib significantly decreased scalp clonality and expanded CD8+ clones among the top 100.

cDNA serving as the sequencing template came from extracted, reverse transcribed RNA. Assay used: immunoSEQ multiplex PCR; TCRdb lists only in-frame clones, some missing. The data contain about 210,000 clones, more than 55% of them singletons. The CDR3 is 18 amino acids. Trimming removed 3 bases at V and 1 base at J, with 19 bases between. Per the germline V gene, CDR1 is SGHVS and CDR2 is FQNEAQ. Indicated treatment: oral pan-JAK inhibitor, 5-10 mg twice daily. Alopecia areata patients gave lesional scalp punch biopsies and peripheral blood samples. The sequence came from a human donor with alopecia areata. Sequenced material: CD4+ T cells sorted from blood, taken at week 44, from a patient treated with tofacitinib. This chain connects TRBV7-8 to TRBJ2-4; D assignment may be TRBD1 or TRBD2 (5 bases each). The CDR3 spells CASSFVRSPEGAKNIQYF. DNA for the CDR3: TGTGCCAGCAGCTTTGTCAGGAGCCCCGAGGGGGCCAAAAACATTCAGTACTTC.